This T cell receptor beta chain was captured in a study of Ad26.COV2.S vaccination and SARS-CoV-2 variants. For the study at large: Into the muscle, Ad26.COV2.S was dosed once or twice, 56 days apart. General study findings and limits: The TCR breadth and depth analyses may have produced an underestimate of total T cell responses.

This clone was counted a single time. The antigen remains unidentified. After removal of 4 bases from V and 6 bases from J, the junction contained 3 bases not matched to a gene. CDR1 is SGHRS, CDR2 YFSETQ, per germline. CDR3 size: 15 residues. Treatment denoted: around 19 received Ad26.COV2.S at low or high dose, single or two shots; several received placebo; per-sample allocation not given. All samples were drawn on day 63, counting from the first vaccine or placebo injection. At a Boston site, the person donating was an adult of 18-55 years. Expressing Wuhan-strain SARS-CoV-2 spike, an Ad26 vector served as the vaccine. Assay used: immunoSEQ multiplex PCR; TCRdb lists only in-frame clones, some missing. The repertoire consists of hundreds of thousands of clones, with over 75% occurring once and the leading ten covering about 3.1%.

This receptor was obtained from a person between 18 and 59 years old who received the Ad26.COV2.S COVID-19 vaccine or a placebo. The source was peripheral blood, collected in a trial of Ad26.COV2.S vaccine versus placebo. This sequence joins TRBV5-1 and TRBJ2-2; TRBD2 matches 13 bases. The CDR3 coding sequence is TGCGCCAGCAGCGTGGGACTAGCGGGGTCCGGGGAGCTGTTTTTT. Residues: CASSVGLAGSGELFF. Based on the CDR3 plus reference TRBV5-1 and TRBJ2-2, the full variable domain is KAGVTQTPRYLIKTRGQQVTLSCSPISGHRSVSWYQQTPGQGLQFLFEYFSETQRNKGNFPGRFSGRQFSNSRSEMNVSTLELGDSALYLCASSVGLAGSGELFFGEGSRLTVL.